A selection of T cell receptor beta chains follows, all from one sample in a study of blood T cells in healthy people across ages. MiXCR was run by TCRdb on the 5' RACE reads, yielding one entry per CDR3 protein. This sample has hundreds of thousands of distinct CDR3 sequences; approximately 52% occur once, and the top ten carry about 13%. Sequenced sample: blood. The receptors come from a woman at least 80 years old in good health. CDR3s leave out the opening cysteine and the closing phenylalanine or tryptophan. Each record gives: V gene, D gene, CDR3 protein. D genes are given only for firm matches.

TRBV5-1 TRBD1 ASSVGQGKQETQY
TRBV11-2 TRBD2 ASIRRRSLGREQY
TRBV18 TRBD1 ASSPQRTGHNEQF
TRBV20-1 . SALGQSYGYT
TRBV29-1 TRBD2 SVGLQREGAKNIQY
TRBV20-1 TRBD2 SARRLAGAGNEQF
TRBV7-8 . ASSSNGHTDTQY
TRBV27 . ASSSLPRTAGGLSGYNEQF
TRBV4-2 TRBD2 ASSQRTSGSPDTQY
TRBV4-1 TRBD1 ASSAVGEGAQPQH
TRBV2 . ASSYGPTFSQNIQY
TRBV10-3 . AIGGDPQETQY